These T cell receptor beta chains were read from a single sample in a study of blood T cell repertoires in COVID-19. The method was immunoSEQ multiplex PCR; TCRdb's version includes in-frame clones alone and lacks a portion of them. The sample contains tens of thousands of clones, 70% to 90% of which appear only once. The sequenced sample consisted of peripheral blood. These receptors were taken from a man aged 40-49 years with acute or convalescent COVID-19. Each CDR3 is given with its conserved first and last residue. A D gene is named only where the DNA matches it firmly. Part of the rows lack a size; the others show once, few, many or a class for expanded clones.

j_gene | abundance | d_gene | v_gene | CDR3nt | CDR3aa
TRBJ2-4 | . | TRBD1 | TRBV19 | TGTGCCAGTAGTATCGGACAGGGGGACATTCAGTACTTC | CASSIGQGDIQYF
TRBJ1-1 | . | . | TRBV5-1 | TGCGCCAGCAGCTTGGGGGTCCGAGGGAACACTGAAGCTTTCTTT | CASSLGVRGNTEAFF
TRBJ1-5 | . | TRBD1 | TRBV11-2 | TGTGCCAGCAGCTTGGGGGACAGGGGGACAGGGCAGCCCCAGCATTTT | CASSLGDRGTGQPQHF
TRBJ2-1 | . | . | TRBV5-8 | TGTGCCAGCAGCTTCGACTACCCGAGCTCCTACAATGAGCAGTTCTTC | CASSFDYPSSYNEQFF
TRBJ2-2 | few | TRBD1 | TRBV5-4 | TGTGCCAGCAGCGAGCTGCAGGGGGCCCTAGGGACCGGGGAGCTGTTTTTT | CASSELQGALGTGELFF
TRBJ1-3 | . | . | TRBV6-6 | TGTGCCAGCAGTTATGGTCAGGGCGGAAACACCATATATTTT | CASSYGQGGNTIYF
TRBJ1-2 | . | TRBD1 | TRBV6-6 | TGTGCCAGCAGTCGAACAGGTTCGGGACAGGGATTTGATGGCTACACCTTC | CASSRTGSGQGFDGYTF
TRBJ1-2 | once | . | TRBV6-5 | TGTGCCAGCAGCCTTGGACAGTTGCTTGGCTACACCTTC | CASSLGQLLGYTF
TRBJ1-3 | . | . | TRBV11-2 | TGTGCCAGCAGTTTCGTAAACACCATATATTTT | CASSFVNTIYF
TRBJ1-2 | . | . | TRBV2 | TGTGCCAGCAGTCAAGGGTCGGGGGTAAACTATGGCTACACCTTC | CASSQGSGVNYGYTF
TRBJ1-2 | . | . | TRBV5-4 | TGTGCCAGCAGCTTACAGGGTGGGTATGGCTACACCTTC | CASSLQGGYGYTF
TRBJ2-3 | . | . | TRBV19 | TGTGCCAGTAGTATAGAACTAGCAGTTCGCCCGGGATATACGCAGTATTTT | CASSIELAVRPGYTQYF
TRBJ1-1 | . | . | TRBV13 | TGTGCCAGCAGCTTAGTAAGGGCGGGGGCTTTCTTT | CASSLVRAGAFF
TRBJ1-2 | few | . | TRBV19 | TGTGCCAGTAGTATAGTGGATGGGAGCCTGGGGGGCTACACCTTC | CASSIVDGSLGGYTF
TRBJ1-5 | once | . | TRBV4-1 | TGCGCCAGCAGCCATTCCGAAGGGGGGGATCAGCCCCAGCATTTT | CASSHSEGGDQPQHF
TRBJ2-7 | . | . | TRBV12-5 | TGTGCTAGTGCCGCGACCATCGACTTAGGACAGACGCACGAGCAGTACTTC | CASAATIDLGQTHEQYF
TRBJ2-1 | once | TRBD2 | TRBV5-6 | TGTGCCAGCAGCTTGGGGATGACTAGCGGGAGGTTTTGGAATGAGCAGTTCTTC | CASSLGMTSGRFWNEQFF
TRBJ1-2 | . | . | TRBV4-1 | TGCGCCAGCAGCCATGGAGGACTGTATGGCTACACCTTC | CASSHGGLYGYTF
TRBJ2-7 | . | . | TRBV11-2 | TGTGCCAGCAGCTTCGACTCATCCTACGAGCAGTACTTC | CASSFDSSYEQYF
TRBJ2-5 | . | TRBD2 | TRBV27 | TGTGCCAGCAGTTTATCCGGGAGGGCCGGAGAGACCCAGTACTTC | CASSLSGRAGETQYF
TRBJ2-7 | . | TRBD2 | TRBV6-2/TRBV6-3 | TGTGCCAGCAACCCACGAGCGGGGGGTCCCTCCGAGCAGTACTTC | CASNPRAGGPSEQYF
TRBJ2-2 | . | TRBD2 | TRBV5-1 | TGCGCCAGCAGCGTCGGACTAGCGTCCGGGGAGCTGTTTTTT | CASSVGLASGELFF
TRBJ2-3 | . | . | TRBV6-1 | TGTGCCAGCAGTGAAGGAGGACAGAAGTTACTTCGCCATACGCAGTATTTT | CASSEGGQKLLRHTQYF
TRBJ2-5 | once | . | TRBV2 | TGTGCCAGCAGTCCCCGGAAGGCAGGGGTCCGGGAGACCCAGTACTTC | CASSPRKAGVRETQYF
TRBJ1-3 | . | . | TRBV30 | TGTGCCTGGAGTGTACTGGAGGCAGTCTCTGGAAACACCATATATTTT | CAWSVLEAVSGNTIYF
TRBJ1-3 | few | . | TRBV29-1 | TGCAGCGTTGACGGGGGAGTCGGAAACACCATATATTTT | CSVDGGVGNTIYF
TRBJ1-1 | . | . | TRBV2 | TGTGCCAGCCGAGAGCTTGAGGCTTTCTTT | CASRELEAFF
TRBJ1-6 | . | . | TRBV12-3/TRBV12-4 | TGTGCCAGCACCCCGGGGGGCACGTCACCCCTCCACTTT | CASTPGGTSPLHF
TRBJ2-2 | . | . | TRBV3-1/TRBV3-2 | TGTGCCAGCAGCCAAGATCTAGGGACACCTGCGAACACCGGGGAGCTGTTTTTT | CASSQDLGTPANTGELFF
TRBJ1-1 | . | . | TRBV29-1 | TGCAGCGGCCAGGGGATGAACACTGAAGCTTTCTTT | CSGQGMNTEAFF
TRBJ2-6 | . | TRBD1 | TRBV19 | TGTGCCAGTAGTGTGACAGGGTTAAGCTCTGGGGCCAACGTCCTGACTTTC | CASSVTGLSSGANVLTF
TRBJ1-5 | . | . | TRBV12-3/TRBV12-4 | TGTGCCAGCAGTTTCGGGTTTCAGCCCCAGCATTTT | CASSFGFQPQHF
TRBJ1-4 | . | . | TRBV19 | TGTGCCAGTAGTAGGGGACAACTTAATGAAAAACTGTTTTTT | CASSRGQLNEKLFF
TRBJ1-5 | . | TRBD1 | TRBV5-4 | TGTGCCAGCAGCTTGGGGACAGGGAATCAGCCCCAGCATTTT | CASSLGTGNQPQHF